The 25 T cell receptor beta chains listed next were all sequenced from one sample in a study of T cells in Graves' hyperthyroidism and ophthalmopathy. There were TCR beta CDR3 regions amplified from RNA transcripts. A first-round RT-PCR of the TCR CDR3 used the HTBI primer set. TCRdb processed the multiplex PCR reads anew with MiXCR; each CDR3 protein has one entry. The data show about 690,000 distinct CDR3 sequences, approximately 15% seen once. The sample consisted of blood. Receptors originate from a man aged 45-65 years with Graves' hyperthyroidism.

This clonotype was observed many times. V is TRBV28 and J is TRBJ1-1; maybe TRBD1 (5 bases). The V end was cut by 2 bases, the J end by 5 bases, with 18 bases between. This CDR3 has 16 residues. Looked up from germline, CDR1 is MDHEN and CDR2 is SYDVKM. In DNA, the CDR3 is TGTGCCAGCAGTTTACCCCTTGGACACTCGAGAACTGAAGCTTTCTTT. Protein: CASSLPLGHSRTEAFF.

The V gene is TRBV10-1, the J gene TRBJ2-1; TRBD2 agrees at 16 bases. CDR1 and CDR2 from the germline V gene are WNHNN and SYGVQD (reference sequence). After removal of 2 bases from V and 0 bases from J, the junction contained 7 bases not matched to a gene. CDR3 length equals 20 residues. CDR3 amino acids: CASSEVEGLAGGPSYNEQFF. CDR3 sequence (DNA): TGCGCCAGCAGTGAGGTAGAGGGACTAGCGGGAGGGCCCTCCTACAATGAGCAGTTCTTC.

This clonotype was picked up many times. The chain joins TRBV2 to TRBJ1-1; 7 bases fit TRBD1. With 8 bases clipped from V and 0 bases from J, the junction kept 6 bases outside the gene matches. This CDR3 region has 14 residues. Germline CDR1 and CDR2: SNHLY and FYNNEI. CDR3 in DNA: TGTGCCAGCCGGTTGGGACAGATGAACACTGAAGCTTTCTTT. Its protein is CASRLGQMNTEAFF.

This clonotype was observed a handful of times. This sequence joins TRBV4-3 and TRBJ1-1, with D tentatively TRBD1 (5 bases). The CDR3 extends over 16 amino acids. CDR1 LGHNA and CDR2 YSLEER come from the germline V gene. V lost 0 bases, J lost 0 bases, and 11 bases lay in between. DNA of the CDR3: TGCGCCAGCAGCCAAGATCAAACAGGTCTGAACACTGAAGCTTTCTTT. Its protein is CASSQDQTGLNTEAFF.

Remarks on this clonotype: This may be a read error: a much more frequent sequence differs by one nucleotide. Likely a read error: the CDR3 ends without its conserved phenylalanine or tryptophan. The genes are TRBV7-9 and TRBJ1-1; D may be TRBD1 (5 bases). The CDR3 is 14 amino acids. Germline values: CDR1 SEHNR, CDR2 FQNEAQ (reference sequence). Trimming took 7 bases from V and 3 from J, leaving 15 bases between them. Here the CDR3 DNA reads TGTGCCAGCACCCCCTCCGGGGGAGACACTGAAGCTTTCCTT. Protein product: CASTPSGGDTEAFL.

This clonotype was counted only a few times. DNA for the CDR3: TGTGCCAGCTCACCAGCTCGGCAGGGAGAGACCCAGTACTTC. Encoded protein: CASSPARQGETQYF. The chain has TRBV18 and TRBJ2-5, with D perhaps matching TRBD1 (5 bases). The V and J ends lost 2 bases and 4 bases respectively, with 11 bases between them. This CDR3 has 14 residues. The germline V gene encodes CDR1 KGHSH and CDR2 LQKENI. The whole variable domain, remainder taken from reference TRBV18 and TRBJ2-5, is NAGVMQNPRHLVRRRGQEARLRCSPMKGHSHVYWYRQLPEEGLKFMVYLQKENIIDESGMPKERFSAEFPKEGPSILRIQQVVRGDSAAYFCASSPARQGETQYFGPGTRLLVL.

Details on this clonotype: This may be a read error: a much more frequent sequence differs by one nucleotide. The chain is built from TRBV4-3 and TRBJ2-7; the match to TRBD2 covers 10 bases. V gave up 8 bases and J gave up 4 bases; unmatched junction bases: 8. This CDR3 region has 14 residues. Germline loops: CDR1 LGHNA, CDR2 YSLEER. This chain's CDR3 is CASCALAGQYEQYF. The CDR3 region has the DNA TGCGCCAGCTGCGCACTAGCGGGACAGTACGAGCAGTACTTC.

This chain links TRBV5-1 with TRBJ2-2; D gene uncertain. Trimming took 0 bases from V and 7 from J, leaving 13 bases between them. Per germline, CDR1 SGHRS and CDR2 YFSETQ. This CDR3 is 15 amino acids long. In DNA form, the CDR3 reads TGCGCCAGCAGCTTGGTTACTGGTCGGAGCGGGGAGCTGTTTTTT. Amino acid sequence: CASSLVTGRSGELFF.

This clonotype has at least ten counts. This chain joins TRBV27 and TRBJ2-7; 7 bases are a match to TRBD2. V trimming: 0 bases; J trimming: 1 base; junction bases outside the gene matches: 3. CDR1 is MNHEY and CDR2 is SMNVEV in the germline V gene (reference sequence). This CDR3 has 15 amino acids. This CDR3 reads CASSLSRGSSYEQYF. DNA of the CDR3: TGTGCCAGCAGTTTATCTCGCGGGAGTTCCTACGAGCAGTACTTC.

This clonotype was counted at least ten times. This sequence joins TRBV2 and TRBJ2-3; TRBD1 matches at 8 bases. CDR3 length equals 17 residues. Germline V gene data show CDR1 as SNHLY and CDR2 as FYNNEI. The J segment lost 2 bases and the V segment lost 7 bases, leaving 14 bases of the junction unmatched. CDR3 protein: CASTGTGSSENTDTQYF. The CDR3 nucleotides read TGTGCCAGCACCGGGACAGGATCCTCCGAGAACACAGATACGCAGTATTTT.

There are many counts of this clonotype. The chain couples TRBV29-1 to TRBJ2-2; perhaps D is TRBD1 or TRBD2 (5 bases each). The V end lost 6 bases, the J end lost 4 bases, and 12 bases lay between the germline ends. This CDR3 has 13 residues. The germline V gene has CDR1 SQVTM and CDR2 ANQGSEA. The CDR3 reads CSVGDRRTGELFF. CDR3 coding DNA: TGCAGCGTGGGGGACCGACGCACCGGGGAGCTGTTTTTT.

In this sample, this clonotype turned up once. The chain combines TRBV4-3 with TRBJ1-1; D call uncertain. CDR1 LGHNA and CDR2 YSLEER come from the germline V gene. CDR3 size: 15 residues. Trimming removed 1 base at V and 2 bases at J, with 11 bases between. This CDR3 reads CASSQARQKNTEAFF. DNA for the CDR3: TGCGCCAGCAGCCAAGCACGTCAGAAAAACACTGAAGCTTTCTTT.

V and J are TRBV20-1 and TRBJ1-6; 7 bases match TRBD1. V lost 0 bases, J lost 3 bases, and 5 bases stayed unmatched. This CDR3 is built from 16 residues. The V gene's germline CDR1 is DFQATT and CDR2 SNEGSKA (reference sequence). CDR3 DNA: TGCAGTGCTAGAGACCCCGGGACAGACTATAATTCACCCCTCCACTTT. As protein: CSARDPGTDYNSPLHF.

The table lists this clonotype with a few counts. This rearrangement joins TRBV10-2 to TRBJ2-5, with 9 bases fitting TRBD1. The CDR3 consists of 15 residues. Germline V gives CDR1 WSHSY, CDR2 SAAADI. V gave up 3 bases and J gave up 4 bases; unmatched junction bases: 6. The CDR3 region has the DNA TGCGCCAGCAGTGAAGCCCGACAGGGGGTAGAGACCCAGTACTTC. This codes for CASSEARQGVETQYF.

This clonotype was seen only a few times. A much larger clone lies a single base off, so this may be a read error. The rearrangement uses TRBV30 and TRBJ2-1; D may be TRBD1 or TRBD2 (5 bases each). V shed 7 bases and J shed 8 bases, with 18 bases lying between them. The CDR3 is 13 residues long. CDR1 and CDR2 from the germline V gene are GTSNPN and SVGIG (reference sequence). The CDR3 sequence is CAYRDRRRYEQFF. CDR3 DNA: TGTGCCTACCGGGACCGGCGGAGATATGAGCAGTTCTTC. Variable domain in full (rest from reference TRBV30 and TRBJ2-1): SQTIHQWPATLVQPVGSPLSLECTVEGTSNPNLYWYRQAAGRGLQLLFYSVGIGQISSEVPQNLSASRPQDRQFILSSKKLLLSDSGFYLCAYRDRRRYEQFFGPGTRLTVL.

The gene calls are TRBV6-1 and TRBJ2-7; D unresolved. The CDR3 length is 15 residues. CDR1 and CDR2 (germline): MNHNS, SASEGT. V was pared by 1 base and J by 4 bases, with 14 bases between. The CDR3: CASSEGAARRYEQYF. CDR3 sequence (DNA): TGTGCCAGCAGTGAAGGGGCCGCGCGTCGGTACGAGCAGTACTTC.

The rearrangement uses TRBV7-2 and TRBJ1-6; D is unclear. The CDR3 spans 14 residues. Trimming removed 5 bases from V and 7 bases from J, with 12 bases in between. Germline V lookup: CDR1 SGHTA, CDR2 FQGNSA. Written as DNA, the CDR3 is TGTGCCAGCAGCCCCCGACCCCCAAATTCACCCCTCCACTTT. This codes for CASSPRPPNSPLHF.

This clonotype was picked up many times. The chain has TRBV12-3 or TRBV12-4 and TRBJ2-7; 13 bases agree with TRBD2. The V and J ends lost 4 bases and 2 bases, in that order; junction bases with no gene match: 5. The CDR3 has 16 residues. The CDR3: CASSYGLAGVTYEQYF. CDR3 bases: TGTGCCAGCAGTTACGGACTAGCGGGAGTAACCTACGAGCAGTACTTC.

This chain joins TRBV19 and TRBJ2-5; D not certain. The CDR3 contains 13 residues. The germline CDR1 and CDR2 sequences are LNHDA and SQIVND (reference sequence). V shed 5 bases and J shed 4 bases, with 11 bases lying between them. The CDR3: CASSLSLPETQYF. Written as DNA, the CDR3 is TGTGCCAGTAGTCTTAGTTTGCCAGAGACCCAGTACTTC.

This clonotype was detected ten times or more. The V gene is TRBV11-2, the J gene TRBJ2-2, with 8 nucleotides matching TRBD1. The length of the CDR3 is 15 residues. CDR1 is SGHAT, CDR2 FQNNGV, per germline. Germline trimming cut 5 bases from V and 1 base from J; bases unmatched to any gene: 3. This chain's CDR3 is CASSPGQGNTGELFF. CDR3 DNA sequence: TGTGCCAGCAGCCCAGGACAGGGGAACACCGGGGAGCTGTTTTTT.

The sample holds many counts of this clonotype. V is TRBV10-3 and J is TRBJ2-1; 10 bases align to TRBD2. Germline CDR1 reads ENHRY; CDR2 reads SYGVKD. This CDR3 is 17 amino acids long. The V gene end was trimmed by 0 bases and the J gene end by 9 bases; junction bases not matched to a gene: 11. The CDR3 region is CAISESLRLAGVTEQFF. Written as DNA, the CDR3 is TGTGCCATCAGTGAGTCACTTCGGCTAGCGGGAGTGACTGAGCAGTTCTTC.

This clonotype showed up many times. The chain combines TRBV28 with TRBJ2-5; D is undetermined. V was pared by 2 bases and J by 6 bases, with 19 bases between. CDR1 and CDR2 (germline): MDHEN, SYDVKM. This CDR3 has 16 amino acids. In DNA, the CDR3 is TGTGCCAGCAGTTTAGGGCGACTCTCCCCCGCCAAGACCCAGTACTTC. Amino acids: CASSLGRLSPAKTQYF.

Many counts were recorded for this clonotype. The rearrangement joins TRBV5-1 to TRBJ2-2, with 9 bases matching TRBD2. Germline V gene lookup returns CDR1 SGHRS and CDR2 YFSETQ. V shed 0 bases and J 4 bases; nucleotides not matched to a gene: 4. This CDR3 is built from 16 residues. The CDR3: CASSLVTSGVTGELFF. The CDR3 DNA reads as TGCGCCAGCAGCTTGGTGACTAGCGGAGTCACCGGGGAGCTGTTTTTT.

V usage is TRBV2 and J usage is TRBJ1-1; possible D gene TRBD1, 5 bases. Germline V gene lookup returns CDR1 SNHLY and CDR2 FYNNEI. CDR3 length: 15 residues. Trimming left V 6 bases short and J 1 base short, with 15 bases between. The CDR3 is CASRLEGHPNTEAFF. The CDR3 DNA is TGTGCCAGCAGGTTAGAAGGACACCCGAACACTGAAGCTTTCTTT.

This clonotype was counted at least ten times. This rearrangement joins TRBV5-1 to TRBJ1-1; D uncertain. V dropped 2 bases and J dropped 3 bases, with 14 bases sitting between them. This CDR3 comprises 15 residues. Germline V CDR1 and CDR2: SGHRS, YFSETQ. The CDR3 DNA reads TGCGCCAGCAGCTTATTGGCACGGGATGACACTGAAGCTTTCTTT. Amino acid sequence: CASSLLARDDTEAFF.